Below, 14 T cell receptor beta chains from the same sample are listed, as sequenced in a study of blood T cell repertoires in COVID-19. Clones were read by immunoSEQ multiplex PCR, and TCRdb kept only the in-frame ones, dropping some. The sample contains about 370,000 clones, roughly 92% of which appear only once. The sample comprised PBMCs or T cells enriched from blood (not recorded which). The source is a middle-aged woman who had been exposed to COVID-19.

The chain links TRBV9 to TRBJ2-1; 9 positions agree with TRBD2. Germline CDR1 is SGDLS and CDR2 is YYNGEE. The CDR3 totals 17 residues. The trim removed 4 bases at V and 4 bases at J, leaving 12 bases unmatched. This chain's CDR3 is CASSPKRGTSRYNEQFF. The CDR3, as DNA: TGTGCCAGCAGCCCGAAGAGGGGGACTAGCCGTTACAATGAGCAGTTCTTC.

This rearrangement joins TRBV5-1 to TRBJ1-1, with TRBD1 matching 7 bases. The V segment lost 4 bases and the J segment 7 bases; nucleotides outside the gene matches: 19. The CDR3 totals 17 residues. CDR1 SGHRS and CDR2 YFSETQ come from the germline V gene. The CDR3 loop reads CASSPSAIQGGVLEAFF. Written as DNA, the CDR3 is TGCGCCAGCAGCCCGTCAGCTATTCAGGGGGGTGTTCTTGAAGCTTTCTTT.

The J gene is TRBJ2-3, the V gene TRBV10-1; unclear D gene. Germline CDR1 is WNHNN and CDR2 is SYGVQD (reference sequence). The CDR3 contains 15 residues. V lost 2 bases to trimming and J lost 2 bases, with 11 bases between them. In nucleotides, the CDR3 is TGCGCCAGCAGTGAGGGCCTCCTCCCCACAGATACGCAGTATTTT. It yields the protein CASSEGLLPTDTQYF.

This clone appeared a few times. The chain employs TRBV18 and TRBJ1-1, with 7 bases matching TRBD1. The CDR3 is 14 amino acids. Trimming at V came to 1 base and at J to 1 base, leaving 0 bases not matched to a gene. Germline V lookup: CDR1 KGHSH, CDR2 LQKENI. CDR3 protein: CASSPHRGNTEAFF. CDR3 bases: TGTGCCAGCTCACCACACAGGGGGAACACTGAAGCTTTCTTT. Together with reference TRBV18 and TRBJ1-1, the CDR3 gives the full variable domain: NAGVMQNPRHLVRRRGQEARLRCSPMKGHSHVYWYRQLPEEGLKFMVYLQKENIIDESGMPKERFSAEFPKEGPSILRIQQVVRGDSAAYFCASSPHRGNTEAFFGQGTRLTVV.

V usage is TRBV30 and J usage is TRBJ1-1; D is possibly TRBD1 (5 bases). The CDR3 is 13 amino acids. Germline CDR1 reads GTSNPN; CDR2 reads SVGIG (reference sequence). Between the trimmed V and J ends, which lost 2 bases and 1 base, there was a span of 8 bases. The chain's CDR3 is CAWSSGTNTEAFF. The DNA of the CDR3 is TGTGCCTGGAGTAGCGGGACGAACACTGAAGCTTTCTTT. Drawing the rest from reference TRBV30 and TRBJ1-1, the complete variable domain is SQTIHQWPATLVQPVGSPLSLECTVEGTSNPNLYWYRQAAGRGLQLLFYSVGIGQISSEVPQNLSASRPQDRQFILSSKKLLLSDSGFYLCAWSSGTNTEAFFGQGTRLTVV.

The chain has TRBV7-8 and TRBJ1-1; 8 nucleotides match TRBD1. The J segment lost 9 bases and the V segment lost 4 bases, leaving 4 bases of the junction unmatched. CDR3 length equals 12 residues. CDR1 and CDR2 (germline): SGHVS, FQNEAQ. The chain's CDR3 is CASSSRTGKAFF. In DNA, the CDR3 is TGTGCCAGCAGCTCCAGGACAGGGAAAGCTTTCTTT.

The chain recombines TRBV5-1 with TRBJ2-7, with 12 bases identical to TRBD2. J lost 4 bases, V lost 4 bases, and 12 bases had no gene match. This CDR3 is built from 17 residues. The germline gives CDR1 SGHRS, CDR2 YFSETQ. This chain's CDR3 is CASSGTASGGALYEQYF. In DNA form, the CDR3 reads TGCGCCAGCAGCGGTACAGCTAGCGGGGGGGCCTTATACGAGCAGTACTTC.

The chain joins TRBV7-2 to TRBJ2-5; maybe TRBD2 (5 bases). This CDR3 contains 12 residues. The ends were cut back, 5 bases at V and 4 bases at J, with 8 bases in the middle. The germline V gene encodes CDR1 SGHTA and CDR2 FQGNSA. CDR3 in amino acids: CASSPRGETQYF. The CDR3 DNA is TGTGCCAGCAGCCCACGGGGAGAGACCCAGTACTTC.

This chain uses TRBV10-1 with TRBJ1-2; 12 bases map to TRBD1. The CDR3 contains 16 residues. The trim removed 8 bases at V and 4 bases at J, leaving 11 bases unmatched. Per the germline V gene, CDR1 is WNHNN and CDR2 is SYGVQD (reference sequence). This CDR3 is CASPWDRGPFFYGYTF. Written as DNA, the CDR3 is TGCGCCAGCCCTTGGGACAGGGGGCCCTTTTTCTATGGCTACACCTTC.

CDR3 sequence: CASSLQGQRESGYYGYTF. The CDR3 DNA reads as TGTGCCAGCTCACTACAGGGACAGAGAGAATCAGGCTACTATGGCTACACCTTC. The V call is TRBV18, the J call TRBJ1-2, with TRBD1 matching 7 bases. CDR3 length equals 18 residues. Germline assignment: CDR1 KGHSH and CDR2 LQKENI. With 4 bases clipped from V and 3 bases from J, the junction kept 17 bases outside the gene matches.

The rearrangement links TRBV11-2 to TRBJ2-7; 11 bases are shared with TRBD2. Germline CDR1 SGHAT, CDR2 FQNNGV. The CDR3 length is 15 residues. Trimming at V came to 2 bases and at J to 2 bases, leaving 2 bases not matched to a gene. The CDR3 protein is CASSLSLAGAYEQYF. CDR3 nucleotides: TGTGCCAGCAGCTTATCACTAGCGGGAGCCTACGAGCAGTACTTC.

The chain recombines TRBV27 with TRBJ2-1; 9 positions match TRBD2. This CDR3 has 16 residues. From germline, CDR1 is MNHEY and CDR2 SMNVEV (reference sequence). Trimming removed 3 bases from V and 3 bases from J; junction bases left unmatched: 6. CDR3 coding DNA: TGTGCCAGCAGTTTGGCTAGCGGGGTCTTCTACAATGAGCAGTTCTTC. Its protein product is CASSLASGVFYNEQFF.

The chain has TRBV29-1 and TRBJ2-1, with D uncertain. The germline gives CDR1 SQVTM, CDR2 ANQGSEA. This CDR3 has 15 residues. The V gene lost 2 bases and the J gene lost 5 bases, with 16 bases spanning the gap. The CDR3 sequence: CSVENLQAADNEQFF. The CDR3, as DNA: TGCAGCGTTGAAAATCTTCAGGCCGCCGACAATGAGCAGTTCTTC.

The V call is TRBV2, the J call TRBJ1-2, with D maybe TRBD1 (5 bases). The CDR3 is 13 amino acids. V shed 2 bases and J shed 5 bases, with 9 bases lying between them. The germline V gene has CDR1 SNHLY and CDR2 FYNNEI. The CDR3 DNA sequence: TGTGCCAGCAGTGAAAACAGGTTTTATGGCTACACCTTC. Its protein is CASSENRFYGYTF.